This passage covers 8 T cell receptor beta chains from one sample sequenced in a study. Each CDR3 protein is one row after TCRdb ran MiXCR on the RT-PCR reads. The data show about 700,000 distinct CDR3 sequences, 12% to 15% seen once. Input material: memory CD4+ T cells from blood. The receptors were sampled from a female donor in good health, serving as a healthy control.

This chain joins TRBV4-2 and TRBJ1-1; D remains ambiguous. Trimming shortened V by 2 bases and J by 5 bases, and 12 bases separated the two germline ends. Germline loops: CDR1 LGHNA, CDR2 YNFKEQ. CDR3 length: 14 residues. CDR3 residues: CASSQQERETEAFF. CDR3 nucleotide sequence: TGTGCCAGCAGCCAACAGGAACGCGAGACTGAAGCTTTCTTT.

The V gene is TRBV20-1, the J gene TRBJ2-1; 10 bases line up with TRBD1. CDR1 DFQATT and CDR2 SNEGSKA come from the germline V gene (reference sequence). This CDR3 spans 12 amino acids. Germline trimming cut 3 bases from V and 12 bases from J; bases unmatched to any gene: 5. CDR3 residues: CSARGDRGGQFF. The CDR3 DNA follows: TGCAGTGCTAGGGGGGACAGGGGAGGGCAGTTCTTC.

This clonotype has just a few counts. The V gene is TRBV28, the J gene TRBJ2-7; 12 nucleotides agree with TRBD2. Per the germline V gene, CDR1 is MDHEN and CDR2 is SYDVKM. The CDR3 has 15 residues. After removal of 6 bases from V and 9 bases from J, the junction contained 12 bases not matched to a gene. The CDR3 sequence is CASSIQLAGGFVQYF. The CDR3 DNA sequence: TGTGCCAGCAGCATACAACTAGCGGGAGGTTTCGTGCAGTACTTC.

This chain uses TRBV25-1 with TRBJ2-7, with D perhaps assigned TRBD1 or TRBD2 (5 bases each). V lost 6 bases and J 2 bases, leaving 17 bases between the germline ends. Germline-derived CDR1 and CDR2 are MGHDK and SYGVNS. The CDR3 contains 15 residues. The CDR3 is CASRVPGPPTYEQYF. DNA for the CDR3: TGTGCCAGCAGGGTACCGGGACCTCCGACCTACGAGCAGTACTTC.

This clonotype was recorded many times. The rearrangement links TRBV6-2 or TRBV6-3 to TRBJ1-1, with a possible D match to TRBD1 (5 bases). The CDR3 is made up of 14 amino acids. CDR1 is MNHEY and CDR2 is SVGEGT in the germline V gene. V dropped 0 bases and J dropped 6 bases, with 11 bases sitting between them. The CDR3 loop is CASSYSMSGPEAFF. As DNA, the CDR3 is TGTGCCAGCAGTTACTCGATGTCAGGGCCTGAAGCTTTCTTT.

This clonotype was counted only a few times. The chain has TRBV7-9 and TRBJ2-1, with TRBD1 matching over 7 bases. Germline lookup yields CDR1 SEHNR and CDR2 FQNEAQ (reference sequence). The CDR3 sequence is 15 residues long. The ends lost 0 bases at V and 5 bases at J; junction bases unmatched: 4. The CDR3: CASSLAGQSHNEQFF. In DNA form, the CDR3 reads TGTGCCAGCAGCTTAGCGGGACAGAGCCACAATGAGCAGTTCTTC.

This CDR3 is CASLERAGGYNEQFF. The CDR3 nucleotides read TGTGCCAGCCTAGAACGAGCGGGAGGGTACAATGAGCAGTTCTTC. The chain has TRBV6-1 and TRBJ2-1; TRBD2 aligns across 10 bases. CDR3 length: 15 amino acids. The germline CDR1 and CDR2 sequences are MNHNS and SASEGT. V lost 8 bases to trimming and J lost 4 bases; unmatched junction nucleotides: 8.

This clonotype was detected a few times. This chain links TRBV7-2 with TRBJ1-2; D gene uncertain. The CDR3 is made up of 12 amino acids. Between the trimmed V and J ends, which lost 5 bases and 5 bases, there was a span of 9 bases. Germline values: CDR1 SGHTA, CDR2 FQGNSA. CDR3 in amino acids: CASSGSLYGYTF. The CDR3 DNA follows: TGTGCCAGCAGCGGCAGCTTATATGGCTACACCTTC.